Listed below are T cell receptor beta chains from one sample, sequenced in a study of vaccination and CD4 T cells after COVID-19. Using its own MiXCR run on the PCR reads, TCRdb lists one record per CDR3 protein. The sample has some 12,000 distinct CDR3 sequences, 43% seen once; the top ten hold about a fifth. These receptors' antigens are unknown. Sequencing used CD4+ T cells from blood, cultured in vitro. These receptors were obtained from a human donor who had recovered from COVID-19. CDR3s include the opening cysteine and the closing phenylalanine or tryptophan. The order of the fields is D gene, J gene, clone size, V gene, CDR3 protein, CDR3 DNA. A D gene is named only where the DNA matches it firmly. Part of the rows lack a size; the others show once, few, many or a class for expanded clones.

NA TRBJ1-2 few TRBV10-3 CAISESTPGARVGYTF TGTGCCATCAGTGAGTCGACTCCGGGGGCCCGAGTGGGCTACACCTTC
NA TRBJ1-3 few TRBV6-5 CASSYEGSSGNTIYF TGTGCCAGCAGTTACGAAGGAAGCTCTGGAAACACCATATATTTT
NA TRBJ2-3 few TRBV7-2 CASSLKGPGTNTQYF TGTGCCAGCAGCTTAAAGGGGCCGGGGACGAATACGCAGTATTTT
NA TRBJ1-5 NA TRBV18 CASSPLQGYQPQHF TGTGCCAGCTCACCTTTACAAGGATATCAGCCCCAGCATTTT
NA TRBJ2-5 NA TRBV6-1 CASRVTGTETQYF TGTGCCAGCAGGGTAACAGGGACCGAGACCCAGTACTTC
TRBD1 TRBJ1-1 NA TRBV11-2 CASSFIRGQSEAFF TGTGCCAGCAGCTTCATCAGGGGGCAATCTGAAGCTTTCTTT
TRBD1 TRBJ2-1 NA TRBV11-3 CASSYTGQGIYNEQFF TGTGCCAGCAGCTACACGGGACAGGGGATTTACAATGAGCAGTTCTTC
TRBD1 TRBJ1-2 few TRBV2 CASSTGTGNNYGYTF TGTGCCAGCAGCACCGGGACAGGGAATAACTATGGCTACACCTTC
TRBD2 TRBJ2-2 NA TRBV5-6 CASSLTSGGQGTGELFF TGTGCCAGCAGCTTGACTAGCGGGGGGCAGGGAACCGGGGAGCTGTTTTTT
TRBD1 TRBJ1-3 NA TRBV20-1 CSARKGGRGSGNTIYF TGCAGTGCTAGGAAAGGGGGCAGGGGTTCTGGAAACACCATATATTTT
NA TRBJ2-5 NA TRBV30 CAWSRGKAGQETQYF TGTGCCTGGAGCAGGGGCAAGGCGGGCCAAGAGACCCAGTACTTC
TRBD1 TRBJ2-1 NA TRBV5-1 CASSQGDLNNEQFF TGCGCCAGCAGCCAGGGGGACCTTAACAATGAGCAGTTCTTC
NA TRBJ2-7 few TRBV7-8 CASSSDGPPYEQYF TGTGCCAGCAGCTCCGATGGACCACCCTACGAGCAGTACTTC
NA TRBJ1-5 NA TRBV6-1 CASSEIVNQPQHF TGTGCCAGCAGTGAAATAGTCAATCAGCCCCAGCATTTT
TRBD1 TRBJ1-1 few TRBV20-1 CASTGTGDREAFF TGCGCCTCGACCGGGACAGGGGACCGAGAAGCTTTCTTT
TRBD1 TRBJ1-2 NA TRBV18 CASSSTTGAGLDYGYTF TGTGCCAGCTCATCGACGACAGGGGCGGGACTCGACTATGGCTACACCTTC
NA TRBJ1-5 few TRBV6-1 CASSPRGLPQHF TGTGCCAGCAGTCCCAGGGGACTGCCCCAGCATTTT
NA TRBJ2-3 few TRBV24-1 CATQGTSTDTQYF TGTGCCACCCAGGGGACTAGCACAGATACGCAGTATTTT
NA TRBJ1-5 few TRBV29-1 CSVREGANQPQHF TGCAGCGTACGGGAGGGAGCTAATCAGCCCCAGCATTTT
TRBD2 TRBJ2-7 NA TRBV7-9 CASSLSLGRGYEQYF TGTGCCAGCAGCTTATCCCTTGGGAGGGGTTACGAGCAGTACTTC
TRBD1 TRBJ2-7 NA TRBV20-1 CSAGLPGGEQYF TGCAGTGCTGGGCTTCCAGGGGGCGAGCAGTACTTC
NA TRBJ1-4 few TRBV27 CASRSLSWQGTNEKLFF TGTGCCAGCAGGAGTCTATCTTGGCAGGGTACGAACGAAAAACTGTTTTTT